The 12 T cell receptor gamma chains in this list originate from one sample, sequenced in a study of γδ T cells in repeated Plasmodium falciparum infection. TCRdb re-processed the multiplex PCR reads using CATT. The sample holds 25,000 to 35,000 gamma-chain clones; more than 1.4% are singletons and the top ten take roughly a fifth. Flow sorting of PBMC yielded separate Vgamma9/Vdelta2+ and Vdelta2-negative gammadelta T cell populations for bulk repertoire analysis. Material for sequencing was gamma-delta T cells from blood. The receptors come from a pool of human donors (malaria-infected and uninfected, not separated).

By share, this clone ranks as medium-sized. A much larger clone is a single base away; this may be a read error. Distinct nucleotide sequences in the sample also encode this CDR3. The rearrangement uses TRGV9 and TRGJP. J lost 4 bases, V lost 3 bases, and 3 bases had no gene match. The CDR3 is 16 residues long. Germline V gene lookup returns CDR1 GITISATS and CDR2 ISYDGTV (reference sequence). DNA for the CDR3: TGTGCCTTGTGGGAGCTCCAAGAGTTGGGCAAAAAAATCAAGGTATTT. Protein product: CALWELQELGKKIKVF.

This clone occurred a few times. The TCRdb protein comes from a much larger clone and disagrees with this DNA's translation at residue 5, likely due to a read error; the protein given here is derived from the DNA. The rearrangement joins TRGV9 to TRGJP. No J gene was available from TCRdb, and it was assigned here by a germline match of the DNA. The CDR3 runs 18 residues. CDR1 GITISATS and CDR2 ISYDGTV come from the germline V gene (reference sequence). The CDR3, as DNA: TGTGCCTTGTGGAAGGTGCAGTCTACGAGTTTGGGCAAAAAAATCAAGGTATTT. Its translation is CALWKVQSTSLGKKIKVF.

Of note for this clone: The TCRdb protein comes from a much larger clone and disagrees with this DNA's translation at residue 11, likely due to a read error; the protein given here is derived from the DNA. No J gene was assigned, while the V gene was called as TRGV9. This CDR3 is 13 amino acids long. CDR1 and CDR2 (germline): GITISATS, ISYDGTV (reference sequence). CDR3 nucleotides: TGTGCCTTGTGGGAGGTGCGTCTTTATAAGGAACTCTTT. Translation gives CALWEVRLYKELF.

In its sample, this clone was seen many times. The protein TCRdb lists belongs to a much larger clone and differs from this DNA's translation at residue 7, which points to a read error; the protein shown is made from the DNA. The V gene is given as TRGV9, and no J gene call is available. The CDR3 is 12 amino acids. Germline V CDR1 and CDR2: GITISATS, ISYDGTV (reference sequence). The DNA for the CDR3 is TGTGCCTTGTGGGAGGTGACCTATAAAAAACTCTTT. Translated, it gives CALWEVTYKKLF.

This clone occurred a few times. TCRdb lists the protein of a much larger clone for this DNA, which differs at residue 5, so this is likely a read error; the protein given here is translated from the DNA itself. The chain uses TRGV2 and TRGJ1 or TRGJ2. The J gene, absent from TCRdb, was called here by matching the DNA to germline. Germline assignment: CDR1 EGSNGY and CDR2 YDSYNSKV. With V trimmed by 5 bases and J by 9 bases, 13 bases remained unmatched. The length of the CDR3 is 13 residues. CDR3 sequence: CATWGVIPLKKLF. The DNA of the CDR3 is TGTGCCACCTGGGGCGTGATACCACTTAAGAAACTCTTT.

This clone was observed a few times. TCRdb's entry gives the protein of a much larger clone, which mismatches this DNA's translation at residue 11, likely from a read error; the protein reported here is translated from the DNA. This chain uses TRGV9 with TRGJ1 or TRGJ2. The J gene is absent in TCRdb and was assigned here via DNA matching to germline. CDR3 length: 14 residues. In germline, CDR1 is GITISATS, CDR2 ISYDGTV (reference sequence). The CDR3 DNA reads as TGTGCCTTGTGGGAGGTGCCCTTTAATTATAGGAAACTCTTT. Protein: CALWEVPFNYRKLF.

This clone appeared a few times. TCRdb's protein, taken from a much larger clone, differs from this DNA's translation at residue 4, likely owing to a read error; the protein displayed comes from the DNA. The chain has TRGV9 and TRGJP. No J segment appears in TCRdb, so it was assigned here by matching the sequence to germline. This CDR3 comprises 18 residues. Germline V lookup: CDR1 GITISATS, CDR2 ISYDGTV (reference sequence). The DNA of the CDR3 is TGTGCCTTGGGGGAGGTGGGTACGCAAGAGTTGGGCAAAAAAATCAAGGTATTT. This gives the protein CALGEVGTQELGKKIKVF.

Many counts were recorded for this clone. TCRdb records a much larger clone's protein for this DNA, with a difference at residue 4 that likely arises from a read error; the protein given is the translation of the DNA. CDR3 DNA sequence: TGTGCCTTGCGGGAGTCAGAGTTGGGCAAAAAAATCAAGGTATTT. This gives the protein CALRESELGKKIKVF. The V and J genes are TRGV9 and TRGJP. Per the germline V gene, CDR1 is GITISATS and CDR2 is ISYDGTV (reference sequence). The CDR3 totals 15 residues.

To note about this clone: The TCRdb protein comes from a much larger clone and disagrees with this DNA's translation at residue 15, likely due to a read error; the protein given here is derived from the DNA. The sample carries other DNA sequences with the same CDR3. The chain couples TRGV9 to TRGJP. The length of the CDR3 is 17 residues. Germline V gives CDR1 GITISATS, CDR2 ISYDGTV (reference sequence). The CDR3, as DNA: TGTGCCTTGTGGGAGGTGCAGATTGAGTTGGGTAAAAAAATCGAGGTATTT. Protein: CALWEVQIELGKKIEVF.

This clone was detected a few times. TCRdb lists the protein of a much larger clone for this DNA, which differs at residue 5, so this is likely a read error; the protein given here is translated from the DNA itself. The chain employs TRGV9 and TRGJ1 or TRGJ2. TCRdb is silent on the J gene; assignment here came from matching the DNA to germline. V lost 5 bases and J lost 3; bases outside the gene matches: 10. CDR1 is GITISATS and CDR2 is ISYDGTV in the germline V gene (reference sequence). The CDR3 covers 14 residues. The CDR3 loop is CALWGVPFYYKKLF. In nucleotides, the CDR3 is TGTGCCTTGTGGGGGGTCCCCTTTTATTATAAGAAACTCTTT.

This clone appeared many times. TCRdb records a much larger clone's protein for this DNA, with a difference at residue 5 that likely arises from a read error; the protein given is the translation of the DNA. The V gene is TRGV9, the J gene TRGJP. Here the J gene was assigned by germline matching of the DNA, as TCRdb has none. Germline V gene sequence: CDR1 GITISATS, CDR2 ISYDGTV (reference sequence). The CDR3 sequence is 17 residues long. CDR3 in amino acids: CALWGVKAKLGKKIKVF. The DNA for the CDR3 is TGTGCCTTGTGGGGGGTGAAGGCCAAGTTGGGCAAAAAAATCAAGGTATTT.

In this sample, this clone turned up many times. This DNA translates differently at residue 11 from the TCRdb protein, which is that of a much larger clone; a read error is likely, and the protein shown is the DNA's own translation. The gene calls are TRGV9 and TRGJP. The J gene, left out of TCRdb, was set here by checking the DNA against germline. Germline lookup yields CDR1 GITISATS and CDR2 ISYDGTV (reference sequence). The CDR3 runs to 17 residues. CDR3 amino acids: CALWEVLRELDKKIKVF. CDR3 bases: TGTGCCTTGTGGGAGGTATTAAGAGAGTTGGACAAAAAAATCAAGGTATTT.